This T cell receptor (beta chain) was identified during a study of cytomegalovirus exposure and HLA in healthy donors. Regarding the study as a whole: In a later analysis, TCR beta V- and J-gene trimming was associated with a missense DCLRE1C variant. It was likely that a cluster of highly shared sequence variants was a sequencing artifact.

With regard to this clone: Its antigen is unknown.

The CDR3 runs to 14 residues. The germline V and J ends were trimmed by 4 bases and 3 bases, with 14 bases remaining between them. Germline V gene data show CDR1 as SGHNT and CDR2 as YYREEE (reference sequence). 13 Jbeta primers and 60 Vbeta primers were used for the PCR. Measured with immunoSEQ multiplex PCR; TCRdb has only the in-frame clones, and not every one. There are under 200,000 clones in the sample; roughly 65% occur only once, and just under 4.5% lies in the top ten. The sequencing sample was made of PBMCs. The gene calls are TRBV5-4 and TRBJ2-7, with D uncertain. This TCR was recovered from a woman between 18 and 29 years old in good health and CMV-seropositive. CDR3 DNA sequence: TGTGCCAGCAGCCGAGGCGGCAATCTCTACGAGCAGTACTTC. The encoded protein is CASSRGGNLYEQYF.